The clone carrying this TCR beta chain was counted between two and nine times. The target antigen is unknown. Using its own MiXCR run on the 5' RACE reads, TCRdb lists one record per CDR3 protein. In the table there are hundreds of thousands of distinct CDR3 sequences, roughly 26% of which are singletons. The germline V gene encodes CDR1 KGHDR and CDR2 SFDVKD. This CDR3 is built from 11 residues. Trimming took off 9 bases at V and 6 bases at J, with 7 bases between the two ends. The sample originates from a study of CD8 T cells in ankylosing spondylitis. Study-wide points: Ankylosing spondylitis blood appeared to be characterized by a TCR beta motif of fewer than ten highly homologous variants.

The rearrangement uses TRBV24-1 and TRBJ2-2; the D is unclear. Source material: blood, either unsorted or a sorted T cell fraction (not recorded which). The TCR sequence derives from a male donor with ankylosing spondylitis. The CDR3 sequence is CATPRAGELFF. The CDR3, as DNA: TGTGCCACCCCTCGGGCCGGGGAGCTGTTTTTT.